Following are 14 T cell receptor beta chains from one sample sequenced in a study of neoadjuvant anti-PD-1 for oral cavity cancer. Assay: immunoSEQ multiplex PCR; the TCRdb copy retains only in-frame clones and omits some. The data contain roughly 67,000 clones, about 83% of them seen just once; the ten biggest clones take up around 3.7%. The sequencing here drew on PBMCs, taken before nivolumab (anti-PD-1) treatment. These receptor sequences come from a person aged 35-79 years with oral cavity squamous cell carcinoma.

The rearrangement joins TRBV5-1 to TRBJ2-2; 9 nucleotides agree with TRBD2. The V and J ends lost 5 bases and 9 bases, in that order; junction bases with no gene match: 8. The CDR3 totals 14 residues. Germline CDR1 and CDR2: SGHRS and YFSETQ. This chain's CDR3 is CASSRTSVGRELFF. The CDR3 DNA sequence: TGCGCCAGCAGTCGGACTAGCGTTGGCCGGGAGCTGTTTTTT.

The CDR3 nucleotides are TGCAGCGTTGAGCACATCGGACTCCCGACGGGGGAGCAGTACTTC. This encodes CSVEHIGLPTGEQYF. V gene TRBV29-1 combines with J gene TRBJ2-7; weak D call: TRBD2 (5 bases). Per the germline V gene, CDR1 is SQVTM and CDR2 is ANQGSEA. Trimming took 3 bases from V and 7 from J, leaving 22 bases between them. The CDR3 contains 15 residues.

The J gene is TRBJ2-1, the V gene TRBV10-1, with 14 bases aligning to TRBD2. Germline V gene sequence: CDR1 WNHNN, CDR2 SYGVQD (reference sequence). Losses at the gene ends were 8 bases for V and 6 bases for J; bases not matched to a gene: 0. There are 13 residues in the CDR3. The CDR3 sequence: CASGLAGGNEQFF. The CDR3 region has the DNA TGCGCCAGCGGACTAGCGGGAGGCAATGAGCAGTTCTTC.

The V and J genes are TRBV2 and TRBJ2-5; a possible D gene is TRBD2 (7 bases). The V end lost 5 bases, the J end lost 4 bases, and 14 bases lay between the germline ends. This CDR3 has 14 amino acids. Germline V gene lookup returns CDR1 SNHLY and CDR2 FYNNEI. The CDR3: CASSHTGGAETQYF. Written as DNA, the CDR3 is TGTGCCAGCAGTCATACGGGGGGCGCAGAGACCCAGTACTTC.

The rearrangement joins TRBV5-1 to TRBJ2-7; tentatively, D is TRBD1 (5 bases). V was shortened by 4 bases and J by 4 bases, with 15 bases between the two germline ends. In germline, CDR1 is SGHRS, CDR2 YFSETQ. The CDR3 is made up of 14 amino acids. For the CDR3, the DNA is TGCGCCAGCAGCACAGGTTCCGGCCAATACGAGCAGTACTTC. Protein sequence: CASSTGSGQYEQYF. The full variable domain, rest sourced from reference TRBV5-1 and TRBJ2-7, is KAGVTQTPRYLIKTRGQQVTLSCSPISGHRSVSWYQQTPGQGLQFLFEYFSETQRNKGNFPGRFSGRQFSNSRSEMNVSTLELGDSALYLCASSTGSGQYEQYFGPGTRLTVT.

There are a few counts of this clone. The CDR3 reads CPKRKDAYEQYF. The CDR3 DNA reads TGTCCGAAGCGGAAGGATGCCTACGAGCAGTACTTC. The chain couples TRBV6-1 to TRBJ2-7; a possible D gene is TRBD2 (5 bases). This CDR3 spans 12 amino acids. Germline V lookup: CDR1 MNHNS, CDR2 SASEGT.

The chain links TRBV11-2 to TRBJ2-3; 8 nucleotides line up with TRBD2. CDR3 length equals 16 residues. Per the germline V gene, CDR1 is SGHAT and CDR2 is FQNNGV. Trimming took 4 bases from V and 3 from J; bases not matched to a gene: 9. The CDR3 bases are TGTGCCAGCAGCTCCGTACCGGGACTAGGGACAGATACGCAGTATTTT. This sequence encodes CASSSVPGLGTDTQYF.

This CDR3 is CASSQYPTGQGVSQPQHF. DNA for the CDR3: TGTGCCAGCTCACAATATCCCACGGGACAGGGGGTTTCTCAGCCCCAGCATTTT. This chain joins TRBV18 and TRBJ1-5; 11 bases agree with TRBD1. J was trimmed by 6 bases and V by 4 bases; bases with no gene match: 14. Germline-derived CDR1 and CDR2 are KGHSH and LQKENI. This CDR3 has 18 amino acids.

J is TRBJ2-7 and V is TRBV2; the match to TRBD1 covers 10 bases. CDR1 and CDR2 (germline): SNHLY, FYNNEI. Unmatched junction bases numbered 5, after V lost 6 bases and J lost 3 bases. The length of the CDR3 is 14 residues. Written as DNA, the CDR3 is TGTGCCAGCAGAGGGGACAGGGGTGTCTACGAGCAGTACTTC. Amino acids: CASRGDRGVYEQYF.

This clone is a singleton in its sample. DNA of the CDR3: TGTGCCAGCAGTGAAGCGGCGAACACTGAAGCTTTCTTT. This translates into CASSEAANTEAFF. The rearrangement uses TRBV25-1 and TRBJ1-1; D is unresolved. Germline lookup yields CDR1 MGHDK and CDR2 SYGVNS. V was cut by 2 bases and J by 1 base, with 5 bases left in between. This CDR3 has 13 amino acids.

V usage is TRBV6-5 and J usage is TRBJ2-1, with a weak D call TRBD2 (5 bases). There are 14 residues in the CDR3. Trimming took 6 bases from V and 6 from J, leaving 15 bases between them. From germline, CDR1 is MNHEY and CDR2 SVGAGI. CDR3 sequence (DNA): TGTGCCAGCAGGGAGGAAACTGGTTCCAATGAGCAGTTCTTC. This codes for CASREETGSNEQFF.

The gene calls are TRBV7-6 and TRBJ2-5; 8 nucleotides match TRBD2. Trimming removed 0 bases from V and 2 bases from J; junction bases left unmatched: 5. Germline V gene sequence: CDR1 SGHVS, CDR2 FNYEAQ. This CDR3 is 16 amino acids long. The CDR3 region has the DNA TGTGCCAGCAGCTTAGCTAGGGGGACTAGACAAGAGACCCAGTACTTC. Translation gives CASSLARGTRQETQYF. The full variable domain, rest sourced from reference TRBV7-6 and TRBJ2-5, is GAGVSQSPRYKVTKRGQDVALRCDPISGHVSLYWYRQALGQGPEFLTYFNYEAQQDKSGLPNDRFSAERPEGSISTLTIQRTEQRDSAMYRCASSLARGTRQETQYFGPGTRLLVL.

The chain recombines TRBV5-6 with TRBJ2-1; 8 bases are a match to TRBD2. Germline V gives CDR1 SGHDT, CDR2 YYEEEE. The CDR3 loop spans 15 amino acids. Trimming at V came to 0 bases and at J to 6 bases, leaving 5 bases not matched to a gene. For the CDR3, the DNA is TGTGCCAGCAGCTTGGAATCTCGGGGGGGCAATGAGCAGTTCTTC. It specifies CASSLESRGGNEQFF.

CDR3: CASRRLAGDLADTQYF. CDR3 coding DNA: TGCGCCAGCAGACGACTAGCGGGAGATTTGGCAGATACGCAGTATTTT. The V and J genes are TRBV4-1 and TRBJ2-3; 12 nucleotides match TRBD2. The CDR3 runs to 16 residues. V lost 6 bases and J lost 4; bases outside the gene matches: 8. Germline CDR1 reads MGHRA; CDR2 reads YSYEKL.